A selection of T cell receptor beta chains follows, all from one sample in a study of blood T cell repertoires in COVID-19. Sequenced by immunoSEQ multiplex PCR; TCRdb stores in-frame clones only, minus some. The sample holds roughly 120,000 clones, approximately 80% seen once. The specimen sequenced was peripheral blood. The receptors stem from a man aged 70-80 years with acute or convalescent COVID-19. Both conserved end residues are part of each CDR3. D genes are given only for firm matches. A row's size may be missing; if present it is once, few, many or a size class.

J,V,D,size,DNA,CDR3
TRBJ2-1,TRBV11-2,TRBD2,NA,TGTGCCAGCAGCCCATCTAGCGGGGGGGACCCGAACTACAATGAGCAGTTCTTC,CASSPSSGGDPNYNEQFF
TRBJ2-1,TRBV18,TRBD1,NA,TGTGCCAGCTCACTTGGGACAGGGAATTTCTTC,CASSLGTGNFF
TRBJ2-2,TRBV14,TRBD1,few,TGTGCCAGCAGCCAACATAGGTGGACGACAGGGTCCGGGGAGCTGTTTTTT,CASSQHRWTTGSGELFF
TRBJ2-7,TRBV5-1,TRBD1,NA,TGCGCCAGCAGCTTGACAGGGGAAGGTTACGAGCAGTACTTC,CASSLTGEGYEQYF
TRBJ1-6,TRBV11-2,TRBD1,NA,TGTGCCAGCAGAAAAGGACAGGGAAATTCACCCCTCCACTTT,CASRKGQGNSPLHF
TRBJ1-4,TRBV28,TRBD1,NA,TGTGCCAGCAGGTCCGGGACAGGGGCGCAAAATGAAAAACTGTTTTTT,CASRSGTGAQNEKLFF
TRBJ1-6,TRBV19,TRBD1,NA,TGTGCCAGTAGACGGGACAGGTTTGGTTCACCCCTCCACTTT,CASRRDRFGSPLHF
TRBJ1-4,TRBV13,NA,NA,TGTGCCAGCAGCTTAAGACAAGTTAATGAAAAACTGTTTTTT,CASSLRQVNEKLFF
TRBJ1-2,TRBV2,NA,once,TGTGCCAGCAGTGAACCCTTCGAAGAGGCCAACGCGGATTATGGCTACACCTTC,CASSEPFEEANADYGYTF
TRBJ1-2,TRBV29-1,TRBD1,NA,TGCAGCGTGGCCGGGACAGGAGTCCCCTATGGCTACACCTTC,CSVAGTGVPYGYTF
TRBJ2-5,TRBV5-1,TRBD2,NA,TGCGCCAGCAGCTTGGGCGGGACTAGCGGGGGAACCGGAGAGACCCAGTACTTC,CASSLGGTSGGTGETQYF
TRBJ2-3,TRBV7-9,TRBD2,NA,TGTGCCAGCAGCCCTACTAGCGGGAGAGTAGATACGCAGTATTTT,CASSPTSGRVDTQYF
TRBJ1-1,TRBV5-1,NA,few,TGCGCCAGCAGCTTGAGGACAGACAGCACTGAAGCTTTCTTT,CASSLRTDSTEAFF
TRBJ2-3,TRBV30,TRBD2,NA,TGTGCCTGGAGGGCCGTAGCGGGGGGGCCAGATACGCAGTATTTT,CAWRAVAGGPDTQYF
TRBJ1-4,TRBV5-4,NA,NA,TGTGCCAGCAGCTTTCGACCGCAGGTTAATGAAAAACTGTTTTTT,CASSFRPQVNEKLFF
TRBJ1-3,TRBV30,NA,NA,TGTGCCTGGAGTGGGGGGGCTGGAAACACCATATATTTT,CAWSGGAGNTIYF
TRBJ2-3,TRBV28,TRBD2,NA,TGTGCCATCTCCGGGGGGATTAGTGGCACAGATACGCAGTATTTT,CAISGGISGTDTQYF
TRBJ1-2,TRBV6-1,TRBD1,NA,TGTGCCAGCAGTGAAAGACAGGGTCTCTATGGCTACACCTTC,CASSERQGLYGYTF
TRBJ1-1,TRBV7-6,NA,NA,TGTGCCAGCAGCTTAGGTTGGGGCTCCAACACTGAAGCTTTCTTT,CASSLGWGSNTEAFF
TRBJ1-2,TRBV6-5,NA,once,TGTGCCAGCAGTTACCCAGGGAACTATGGCTACACCTTC,CASSYPGNYGYTF
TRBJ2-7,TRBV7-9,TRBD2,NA,TGTGCCAGCAGCTTAGTTGCGGGGGGTATCTCCTACGAGCAGTACTTC,CASSLVAGGISYEQYF
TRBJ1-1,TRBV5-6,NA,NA,TGTGCCAGCAGCTTGGACAGCTTGAACACTGAAGCTTTCTTT,CASSLDSLNTEAFF
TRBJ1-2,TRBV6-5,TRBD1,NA,TGTGCCAGCAGTTCCCGGACAGGGGGCGCGGGTGGCTACACCTTC,CASSSRTGGAGGYTF
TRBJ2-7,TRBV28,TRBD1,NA,TGTGCCAGCAGACTCGGGACAGGGGTTCGGGAGCAGTACTTC,CASRLGTGVREQYF
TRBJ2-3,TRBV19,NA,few,TGTGCCAGTAGGGACGCGGGAGATACGCAGTATTTT,CASRDAGDTQYF
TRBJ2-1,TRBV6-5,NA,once,TGTGCCAGCAGTTACTCCCCGGGGGGCACCTACAATGAGCAGTTCTTC,CASSYSPGGTYNEQFF
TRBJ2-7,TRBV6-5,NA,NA,TGTGCCAGCAGTTACTCTTACAGGGCCTACGAGCAGTACTTC,CASSYSYRAYEQYF
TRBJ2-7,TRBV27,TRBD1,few,TGTGCCAGCAGTAACCGGACAGGGCCTACGTACGAGCAGTACTTC,CASSNRTGPTYEQYF
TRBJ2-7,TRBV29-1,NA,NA,TGCAGCGTTCCGACACCCCGACGAGGTAGGGAGAGCTCCTACGAGCAGTACTTC,CSVPTPRRGRESSYEQYF
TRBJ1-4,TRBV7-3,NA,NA,TGTGCCAGCAGCCCTGACAGCTCATCCGAAAAACTGTTTTTT,CASSPDSSSEKLFF
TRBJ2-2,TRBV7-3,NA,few,TGTGCCAGCAGCTTAAGGGCTAGCAAATACGCGAACACCGGGGAGCTGTTTTTT,CASSLRASKYANTGELFF
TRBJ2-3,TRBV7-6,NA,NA,TGTGCCAGCAGCCCGGGGGGCAGGAACACAGATACGCAGTATTTT,CASSPGGRNTDTQYF
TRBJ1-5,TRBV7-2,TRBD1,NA,TGTGCCAGCAGCCGGGACAGCTTTAGCAATCAGCCCCAGCATTTT,CASSRDSFSNQPQHF
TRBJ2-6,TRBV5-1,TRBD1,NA,TGCGCCAGCAGCTACCGGGACAGGGAGAGCTCTGGGGCCAACGTCCTGACTTTC,CASSYRDRESSGANVLTF
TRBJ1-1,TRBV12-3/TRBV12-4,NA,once,TGTGCCAGCAGTTTAGAAGGGAGAGCTTTCTTT,CASSLEGRAFF
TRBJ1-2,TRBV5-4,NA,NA,TGTGCCAGCAGCTTGCTTGGGGGCGACTATGGCTACACCTTC,CASSLLGGDYGYTF
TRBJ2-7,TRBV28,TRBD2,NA,TGTGCCAGCAGTTTTACCCTAGCGGGACTCTCCTACGAGCAGTACTTC,CASSFTLAGLSYEQYF
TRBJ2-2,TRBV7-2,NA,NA,TGTGCCAGCAGCTTCCGGGGGTACAACGGGGAGCTGTTTTTT,CASSFRGYNGELFF
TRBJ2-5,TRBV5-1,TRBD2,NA,TGCGCCAGCAGCTTTAGCGGGGGGGCAGAGACCCAGTACTTC,CASSFSGGAETQYF
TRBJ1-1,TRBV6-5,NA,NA,TGTGCCAGCAGCCCGGGGTTGAACACTGAAGCTTTCTTT,CASSPGLNTEAFF
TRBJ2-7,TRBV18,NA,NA,TGTGCCAGCTGCCCGGACGGACTGGAGGGCGAGCAGTACTTC,CASCPDGLEGEQYF
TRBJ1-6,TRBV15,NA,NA,TGTGCCACCAGCAGAGATAGGGGATCACCCCTCCACTTT,CATSRDRGSPLHF
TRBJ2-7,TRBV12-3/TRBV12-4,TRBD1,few,TGTGCCAGCAGGGTACTCAGGGGGAAGGAGCAGTACTTC,CASRVLRGKEQYF
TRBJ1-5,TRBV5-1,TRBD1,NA,TGCGCCAGCAGCTCACTCCCGGGACAGAATCAGCCCCAGCATTTT,CASSSLPGQNQPQHF
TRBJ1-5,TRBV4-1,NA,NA,TGCGCCAGCAGCCAAGAGTGGAGGGATCGGCAGCCCCAGCATTTT,CASSQEWRDRQPQHF
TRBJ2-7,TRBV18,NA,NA,TGTGCCAGCTCACCCCGGGACACCTACGAGCAGTACTTC,CASSPRDTYEQYF
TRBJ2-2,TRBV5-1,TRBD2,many,TGCGCCAGCAGCTATACTAGCGGACACACCGGGGAGCTGTTTTTT,CASSYTSGHTGELFF
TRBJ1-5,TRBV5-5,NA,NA,TGTGCCAGCAGCTTGCAAGGGGCTCAGCCCCAGCATTTT,CASSLQGAQPQHF
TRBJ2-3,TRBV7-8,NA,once,TGTGCCAGCAGCTTAAAGGCCCCCCCCAGGGCACCTAGCACAGATACGCAGTATTTT,CASSLKAPPRAPSTDTQYF
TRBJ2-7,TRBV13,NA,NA,TGTGCCAGCAGCTTGTTCGGCTACGAGCAGTACTTC,CASSLFGYEQYF
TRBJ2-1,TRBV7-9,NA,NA,TGTGCCAGCAGCCCTAGTAGAAGTTACAATGAGCAGTTCTTC,CASSPSRSYNEQFF
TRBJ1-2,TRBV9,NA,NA,TGTGCCAGCAGCGCAGACAGTAACTATGGCTACACCTTC,CASSADSNYGYTF
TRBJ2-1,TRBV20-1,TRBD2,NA,TGCAGTGCTGGTGACTCGGGACTAGCAGACTACAATGAGCAGTTCTTC,CSAGDSGLADYNEQFF